This TCR beta chain was identified during a study of PD-1 blockade in classical Hodgkin lymphoma. Germline CDR1 reads SGHTA; CDR2 reads FQGNSA. The CDR3 is 13 residues long. V lost 5 bases, J lost 2 bases, and 10 bases lay in between. TCRdb's copy holds only in-frame clones and misses some; the assay was immunoSEQ multiplex PCR. The sample has about 110,000 clones; about 89% are singletons. Study-wide points: Reports described newly diagnosed patients as having lower baseline TCR diversity than healthy donors. Exclusion was the outcome for patients who began nivolumab under 1 year after ASCT. There was a significant rise in CD4+ TCR diversity by C4D1, with no such rise for CD8+.

All patients relapsed after autologous stem cell transplantation, and brentuximab vedotin exposure varied. A remark on this clone: The antigen is undetermined.

This TCR derives from a human donor with classical Hodgkin lymphoma. The sequencing used peripheral blood mononuclear cells (PBMCs), collected before the second cycle of nivolumab. The chain uses TRBV7-2 and TRBJ2-7; D is possibly TRBD2 (6 bases). CDR3 bases: TGTGCCAGCAGCGGGCGGGATCCCTACGAGCAGTACTTC. Protein product: CASSGRDPYEQYF.